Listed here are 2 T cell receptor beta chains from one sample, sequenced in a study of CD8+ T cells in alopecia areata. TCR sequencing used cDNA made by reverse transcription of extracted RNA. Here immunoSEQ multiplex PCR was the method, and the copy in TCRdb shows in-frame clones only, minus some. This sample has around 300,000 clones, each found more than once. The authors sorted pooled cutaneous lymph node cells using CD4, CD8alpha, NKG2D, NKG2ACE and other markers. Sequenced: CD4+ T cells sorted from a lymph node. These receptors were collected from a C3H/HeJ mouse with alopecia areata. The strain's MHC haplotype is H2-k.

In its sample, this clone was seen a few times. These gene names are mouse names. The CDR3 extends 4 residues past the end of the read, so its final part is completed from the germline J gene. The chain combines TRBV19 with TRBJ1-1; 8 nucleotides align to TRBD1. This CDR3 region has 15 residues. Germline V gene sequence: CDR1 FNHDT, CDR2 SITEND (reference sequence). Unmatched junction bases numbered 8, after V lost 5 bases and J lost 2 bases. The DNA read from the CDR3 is TGTGCCAGCAGAATCCGGGACAGGCCTAACACA. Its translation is CASRIRDRPNT. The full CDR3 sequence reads CASRIRDRPNTEVFF.

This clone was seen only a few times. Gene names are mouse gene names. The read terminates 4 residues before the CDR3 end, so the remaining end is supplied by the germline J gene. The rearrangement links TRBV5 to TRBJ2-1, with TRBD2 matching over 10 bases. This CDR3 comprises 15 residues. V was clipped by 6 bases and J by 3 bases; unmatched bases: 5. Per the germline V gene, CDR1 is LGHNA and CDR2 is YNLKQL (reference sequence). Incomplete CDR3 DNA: TGTGCCAGCAGGCAAAGACTGGGGGGCTATGCT. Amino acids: CASRQRLGGYA. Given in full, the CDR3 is CASRQRLGGYAEQFF.